These T cell receptor beta chains were read from a single sample in a study of blood T cell repertoires in COVID-19. The table came from immunoSEQ multiplex PCR; TCRdb's copy has only in-frame clones and leaves some out. The profile shows hundreds of thousands of clones, roughly nine tenths of them singletons. Sequenced: PBMCs or T cells enriched from blood (not recorded which). These receptors all come from a young man who had recovered from COVID-19. The CDR3 runs from the conserved cysteine through the conserved F or W. D genes are given only for firm matches. The size entry is marked missing in some rows and otherwise reads once, few, many or a size class.

>few|NA|TRBV27|TRBJ1-1
TGTGCCAGCTGTCGGACACCTATTGGGAACACTGAAGCTTTCTTT
CASCRTPIGNTEAFF
>NA|TRBD1|TRBV15|TRBJ2-7
TGTGCCACCAGCAGAGGGGGACAGGGGATCGAGCAGTACTTC
CATSRGGQGIEQYF
>NA|TRBD1|TRBV7-9|TRBJ1-2
TGTGCCAGCAGCTTAATCGGGACAGCTTTTAACTATGGCTACACCTTC
CASSLIGTAFNYGYTF
>NA|TRBD1|TRBV6-5|TRBJ1-1
TGTGCCAGCAGTTCCGGGACAGGGGGTGGGTACACTGAAGCTTTCTTT
CASSSGTGGGYTEAFF
>NA|NA|TRBV12-3/TRBV12-4|TRBJ2-7
TGTGCCAGCAGTTTCTCAGGGGCCGGCGAGCAGTACTTC
CASSFSGAGEQYF
>NA|TRBD2|TRBV5-4|TRBJ2-7
TGTGCCAGCAGCACCGGGAGGGCCTCAGCTTCCGAGCAGTACTTC
CASSTGRASASEQYF
>NA|TRBD2|TRBV7-3|TRBJ2-1
TGTGCCAGCAGCTTAAGCGGGAGTCCGTACAATGAGCAGTTCTTC
CASSLSGSPYNEQFF
>NA|TRBD2|TRBV18|TRBJ2-1
TGTGCCAGCTCACCAGCTGAAGAGGGACTAGCGGGAGGTAGGCAGTTCTTC
CASSPAEEGLAGGRQFF
>NA|NA|TRBV18|TRBJ2-1
TGTGCCAGCTCACCACCAGGTTCAGGGCGTTACAATGAGCAGTTCTTC
CASSPPGSGRYNEQFF
>NA|TRBD1|TRBV11-2|TRBJ1-1
TGTGCCAGCAGCTTGACAGGGTCTGAAGCTTTCTTT
CASSLTGSEAFF
>NA|NA|TRBV7-9|TRBJ1-6
TGTGCCAGCAGCCCCCCTTTGGGAGGGTCGAATTCACCCCTCCACTTT
CASSPPLGGSNSPLHF
>NA|NA|TRBV5-1|TRBJ2-2
TGCGCCAGCAGCTGGCTCACCGGGGAGCTGTTTTTT
CASSWLTGELFF
>NA|TRBD2|TRBV19|TRBJ2-7
TGTGCCAGTAGTATCGATGCGGGAGGAACCTACGAGCAGTACTTC
CASSIDAGGTYEQYF
>NA|TRBD1|TRBV28|TRBJ1-2
TGTGCCAGCAACCCCGGGACAGGGTCTTATGGCTACACCTTC
CASNPGTGSYGYTF
>NA|NA|TRBV18|TRBJ2-3
TGTGCCAGCTCAGTGGGGCCCAGCACAGATACGCAGTATTTT
CASSVGPSTDTQYF
>NA|NA|TRBV19|TRBJ2-7
TGTGCCAGTAGTTCAGGTAAGGCAGGAAACTACGAGCAGTACTTC
CASSSGKAGNYEQYF
>few|NA|TRBV29-1|TRBJ1-1
TGCAGCGTACAGGGAGGGGGGACTGAAGCTTTCTTT
CSVQGGGTEAFF
>NA|TRBD1|TRBV5-1|TRBJ1-3
TGCGCCAGCAGCTTAGGGACAGTAATGAACACCATATATTTT
CASSLGTVMNTIYF
>NA|NA|TRBV25-1|TRBJ1-1
TGTGCCAGCAGTGAATCTTACACTGAAGCTTTCTTT
CASSESYTEAFF
>NA|NA|TRBV10-3|TRBJ1-1
TGTGCCATCAGTTGGGCCGGGGATGGCACTGAAGCTTTCTTT
CAISWAGDGTEAFF
>NA|NA|TRBV5-1|TRBJ1-4
TGCGCCAGCAGCTTGGAAACACGGGGCGGGGGTGAAAAACTGTTTTTT
CASSLETRGGGEKLFF
>NA|TRBD1|TRBV5-4|TRBJ2-7
TGTGCCAGCAGCCAAGATCCCGGGACAGCCATTTACTACGAGCAGTACTTC
CASSQDPGTAIYYEQYF
>NA|NA|TRBV1|TRBJ2-1
TGCACCAGCAGCCGAGGAAAATCCAGCGGGAGGGACAATGAGCAGTTCTTC
CTSSRGKSSGRDNEQFF
>NA|NA|TRBV18|TRBJ1-3
TGTGCCAGCTCACAAACGGCTGGAAACACCATATATTTT
CASSQTAGNTIYF
>NA|NA|TRBV7-2|TRBJ2-1
TGTGCCAGCAGCAGGGACTTCAGCTCCTACAATGAGCAGTTCTTC
CASSRDFSSYNEQFF
>NA|TRBD1|TRBV2|TRBJ1-3
TGTGCCAGCACCGGGACAGTCTCTGGAAACACCATATATTTT
CASTGTVSGNTIYF
>NA|NA|TRBV30|TRBJ1-5
TGTGCCTGGAGTGTAAGTGGCCGTTCCAATCAGCCCCAGCATTTT
CAWSVSGRSNQPQHF